This T cell receptor beta chain was sequenced during a study of blood T cell repertoires in COVID-19. Assay used: immunoSEQ multiplex PCR; TCRdb lists only in-frame clones, some missing. The sample contains approximately 280,000 clones, roughly nine tenths of which appear only once. V was trimmed by 6 bases and J by 1 base, leaving 14 bases between them. Per germline, CDR1 MNHNY and CDR2 SVGAGI (reference sequence). The CDR3 length is 15 residues. This receptor was identified in a woman in her sixties or seventies who had recovered from COVID-19. The material sequenced was PBMCs or T cells enriched from blood (not recorded which). V usage is TRBV6-6 and J usage is TRBJ2-3; D ambiguous. The CDR3: CASRKDSYRTDTQYF. The CDR3 nucleotides read TGTGCCAGCAGAAAAGACTCTTACCGCACAGATACGCAGTATTTT.